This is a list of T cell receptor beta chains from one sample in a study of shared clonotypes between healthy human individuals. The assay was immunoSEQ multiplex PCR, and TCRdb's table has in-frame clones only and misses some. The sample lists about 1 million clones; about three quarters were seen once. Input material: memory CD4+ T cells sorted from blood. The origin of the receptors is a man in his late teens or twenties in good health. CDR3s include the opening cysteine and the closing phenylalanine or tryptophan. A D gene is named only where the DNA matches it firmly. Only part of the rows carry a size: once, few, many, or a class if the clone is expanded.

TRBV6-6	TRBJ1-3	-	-	CASSKRDASGNTIYF	TGTGCCAGCAGTAAAAGGGACGCCTCTGGAAACACCATATATTTT
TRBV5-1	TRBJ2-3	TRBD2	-	CASSLRQLAGGLTDTQYF	TGCGCCAGCAGCTTAAGACAACTAGCGGGAGGGCTCACAGATACGCAGTATTTT
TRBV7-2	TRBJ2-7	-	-	CASGTPSYEQYF	TGTGCCAGCGGGACACCCTCCTACGAGCAGTACTTC
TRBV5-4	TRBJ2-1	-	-	CASSLGGSSYNEQFF	TGTGCCAGCAGCTTAGGCGGAAGCTCCTACAATGAGCAGTTCTTC
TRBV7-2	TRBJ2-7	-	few	CASSLVEYEQYF	TGTGCCAGCAGCTTAGTGGAGTACGAGCAGTACTTC
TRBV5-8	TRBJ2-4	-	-	CASSLAGAPLAKNIQYF	TGTGCCAGCAGCTTGGCCGGGGCCCCATTAGCCAAAAACATTCAGTACTTC
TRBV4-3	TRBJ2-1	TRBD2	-	CASSQATSGRYNEQFF	TGCGCCAGCAGCCAAGCCACTAGCGGAAGGTACAATGAGCAGTTCTTC
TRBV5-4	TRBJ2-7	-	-	CASSPSWGSYEQYF	TGTGCCAGCAGCCCAAGCTGGGGCTCCTACGAGCAGTACTTC
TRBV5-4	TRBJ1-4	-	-	CASSSGQDRTNEKLFF	TGTGCCAGCAGCTCTGGTCAGGACAGAACTAATGAAAAACTGTTTTTT
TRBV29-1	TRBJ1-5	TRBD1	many	CSAQGARGQPQHF	TGCAGCGCTCAGGGGGCGCGCGGTCAGCCCCAGCATTTT
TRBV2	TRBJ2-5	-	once	CASIGTAGETQYF	TGTGCCAGCATTGGGACCGCGGGAGAGACCCAGTACTTC
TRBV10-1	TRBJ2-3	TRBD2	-	CASTDGGIGNTQYF	TGCGCCAGCACCGACGGGGGGATCGGAAATACGCAGTATTTT
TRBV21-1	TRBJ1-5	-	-	CASRNPPFRGSNQPQHF	TGTGCCAGCAGGAACCCCCCTTTCAGGGGTAGCAATCAGCCCCAGCATTTT
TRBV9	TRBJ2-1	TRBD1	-	CASSRETGSSYNEQFF	TGTGCCAGCAGCCGAGAGACAGGGAGCTCCTACAATGAGCAGTTCTTC
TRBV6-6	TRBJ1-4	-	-	CASSTKDSATNEKLFF	TGTGCCAGCAGTACCAAGGACAGTGCAACTAATGAAAAACTGTTTTTT
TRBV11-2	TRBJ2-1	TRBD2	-	CASSLNGGSSYNEQFF	TGTGCCAGCAGCTTAAATGGCGGGAGCTCCTACAATGAGCAGTTCTTC
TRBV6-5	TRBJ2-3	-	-	CASSYRGAAFAQYF	TGTGCCAGCAGTTACAGAGGGGCGGCTTTTGCGCAGTATTTT
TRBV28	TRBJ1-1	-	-	CASSQPVFGQNTEAFF	TGTGCCAGCAGTCAACCGGTATTTGGGCAGAACACTGAAGCTTTCTTT
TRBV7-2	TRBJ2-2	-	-	CASSPLGLNTGELFF	TGTGCCAGCAGCCCTTTGGGGTTGAACACCGGGGAGCTGTTTTTT
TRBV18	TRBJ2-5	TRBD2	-	CASSRGGPQETQYF	TGTGCCAGCTCGAGGGGAGGGCCCCAAGAGACCCAGTACTTC
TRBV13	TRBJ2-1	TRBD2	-	CASSRLAGGTYNEQFF	TGTGCCAGCAGCCGACTAGCGGGGGGAACTTACAATGAGCAGTTCTTC
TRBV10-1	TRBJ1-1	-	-	CASSFSGTANTEAFF	TGCGCCAGCAGTTTTTCCGGGACGGCGAACACTGAAGCTTTCTTT
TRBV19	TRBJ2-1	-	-	CASSIRHNEQFF	TGTGCCAGTAGTATACGACACAATGAGCAGTTCTTC
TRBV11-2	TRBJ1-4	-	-	CASSFGGIADEKLFF	TGTGCCAGCAGCTTCGGAGGGATCGCGGATGAAAAACTGTTTTTT
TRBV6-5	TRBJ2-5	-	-	CASSYSDRKGSKTQYF	TGTGCCAGCAGTTACTCAGACCGTAAGGGGAGTAAGACCCAGTACTTC
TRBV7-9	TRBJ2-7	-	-	CASSPGWAAYEQYF	TGTGCCAGCAGCCCCGGTTGGGCCGCCTACGAGCAGTACTTC
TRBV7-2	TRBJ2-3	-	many	CASSLQTGTDTQYF	TGTGCCAGCAGCTTACAGACAGGCACAGATACGCAGTATTTT
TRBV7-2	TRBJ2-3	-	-	CASSLVRGSNTDTQYF	TGTGCCAGCAGCTTAGTTCGGGGATCTAATACAGATACGCAGTATTTT
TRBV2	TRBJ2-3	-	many	CASNLARDRDTQYF	TGTGCCAGCAATCTCGCGCGGGACCGAGATACGCAGTATTTT
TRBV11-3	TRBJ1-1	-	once	CASSLYGNTEAFF	TGTGCCAGCAGCTTATACGGGAACACTGAAGCTTTCTTT
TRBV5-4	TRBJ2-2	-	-	CASSLVSGAGGLFF	TGTGCCAGCAGCTTGGTGTCAGGGGCAGGTGGGCTGTTTTTT
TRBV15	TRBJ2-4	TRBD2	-	CATSRDGTSAKNIQYF	TGTGCCACCAGCAGAGACGGGACTAGTGCCAAAAACATTCAGTACTTC
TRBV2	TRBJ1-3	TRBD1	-	CASRDRGLSGNTIYF	TGTGCCAGCAGAGACAGGGGACTCTCTGGAAACACCATATATTTT
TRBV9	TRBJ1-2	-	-	CASSIDQRPRSYGYTF	TGTGCCAGCAGCATTGACCAGCGGCCCCGATCCTATGGCTACACCTTC
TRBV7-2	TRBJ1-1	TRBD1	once	CASSFSGGLNTEAFF	TGTGCCAGCAGCTTTTCAGGGGGCCTGAACACTGAAGCTTTCTTT
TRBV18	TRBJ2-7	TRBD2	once	CASSPAGGANEQYF	TGTGCCAGCTCACCGGCGGGGGGGGCGAACGAGCAGTACTTC
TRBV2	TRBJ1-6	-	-	CASRREASYNSPLHF	TGTGCCAGCAGGAGGGAGGCGTCCTATAATTCACCCCTCCACTTT
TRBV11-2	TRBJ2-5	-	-	CASSFGSQETQYF	TGTGCCAGCAGCTTCGGGTCCCAAGAGACCCAGTACTTC
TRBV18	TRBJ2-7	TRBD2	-	CASSPLAGAVPEQYF	TGTGCCAGCTCACCACTAGCGGGAGCGGTCCCCGAGCAGTACTTC
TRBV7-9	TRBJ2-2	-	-	CASSSGRRHLSNTGELFF	TGTGCCAGCAGCTCAGGGAGGCGACACCTTTCGAACACCGGGGAGCTGTTTTTT
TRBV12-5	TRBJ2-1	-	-	CASGLSGFNNEQFF	TGTGCTAGTGGTTTGTCCGGGTTCAACAATGAGCAGTTCTTC
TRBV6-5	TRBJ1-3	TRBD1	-	CASSYSPQGARNTIYF	TGTGCCAGCAGTTACTCCCCGCAGGGGGCGAGAAACACCATATATTTT
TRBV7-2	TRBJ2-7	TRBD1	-	CASSFDRDRVNEQYF	TGTGCCAGCAGCTTCGACCGGGACAGGGTCAACGAGCAGTACTTC
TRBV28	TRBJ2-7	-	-	CASIGGKFGGQYF	TGTGCCAGCATAGGGGGGAAGTTTGGCGGGCAGTACTTC
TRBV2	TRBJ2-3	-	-	CASSANQADTQYF	TGTGCCAGCAGTGCCAATCAAGCAGATACGCAGTATTTT
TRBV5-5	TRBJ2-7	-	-	CASGRSSASYEQYF	TGTGCCAGCGGCCGTTCTAGCGCCTCCTACGAGCAGTACTTC
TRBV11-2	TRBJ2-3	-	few	CASSLAGFNTDTQYF	TGTGCCAGCAGCTTAGCGGGGTTCAACACAGATACGCAGTATTTT
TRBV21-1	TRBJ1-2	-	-	CASSALTGERYGYTF	TGTGCCAGCAGCGCGCTGACAGGGGAGAGGTATGGCTACACCTTC
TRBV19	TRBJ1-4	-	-	CASSTWARDEKLFF	TGTGCCAGTAGTACCTGGGCAAGGGATGAAAAACTGTTTTTT
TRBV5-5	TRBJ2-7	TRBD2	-	CASSIPRGAGEQYF	TGTGCCAGCAGCATTCCGCGGGGGGCCGGCGAGCAGTACTTC
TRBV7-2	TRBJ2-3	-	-	CASSSSGAATDTQYF	TGTGCCAGCAGCTCCAGTGGAGCGGCAACAGATACGCAGTATTTT
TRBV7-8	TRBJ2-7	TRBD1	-	CASSLRDRGTYEQYF	TGTGCCAGCAGCTTACGGGACAGGGGGACCTACGAGCAGTACTTC
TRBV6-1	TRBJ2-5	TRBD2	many	CASRSLAGDRQYF	TGTGCCAGCAGATCACTAGCGGGGGACCGCCAGTACTTC
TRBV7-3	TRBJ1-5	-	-	CASSFGPGQPQHF	TGTGCCAGCAGCTTTGGACCAGGCCAGCCCCAGCATTTT
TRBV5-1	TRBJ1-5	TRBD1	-	CASSLGQPNQPQHF	TGCGCCAGCAGCCTGGGACAGCCGAATCAGCCCCAGCATTTT
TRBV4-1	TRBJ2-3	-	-	CASSQEPRTDTQYF	TGCGCCAGCAGCCAAGAACCCCGCACAGATACGCAGTATTTT
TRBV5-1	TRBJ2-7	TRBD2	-	CASSLRPSGYYEQYF	TGCGCCAGCAGCTTGAGGCCTAGCGGTTACTACGAGCAGTACTTC
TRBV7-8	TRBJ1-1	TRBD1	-	CASSLVGQGNTEAFF	TGTGCCAGCAGCTTAGTAGGACAGGGGAACACTGAAGCTTTCTTT
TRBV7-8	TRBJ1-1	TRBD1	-	CASSGTGGTEAFF	TGTGCCAGCAGCGGAACAGGGGGAACTGAAGCTTTCTTT